The clone carrying this T cell receptor beta chain was seen at least ten times. This sample was taken from a study of regulatory T cells in long-lasting Graves disease. There are 12 residues in the CDR3. Germline V gene data show CDR1 as MDHEN and CDR2 as SYDVKM. V gave up 2 bases and J gave up 4 bases, with 6 bases separating them. Stated time point: newly diagnosed GD, antithyroid drugs for less than 3 months. RNA extracted from PBMCs served as the sequencing template. Arm-PCR of CDR3 regions with iRepertoire HTBI primers generated TCR beta libraries. In TCRdb, the multiplex PCR reads were re-called with MiXCR into one record per CDR3 protein. The data hold 300,000 to 400,000 distinct CDR3 sequences, with 18% observed a single time.

The source was peripheral blood mononuclear cells (PBMCs), collected at new diagnosis, from a patient treated with antithyroid drugs. This chain links TRBV28 with TRBJ2-7; D not certain. This TCR was recovered from a female donor with Graves disease. The CDR3 nucleotides are TGTGCCAGCAGTTTAGCCCTTTACGAGCAGTACTTC. Amino acids: CASSLALYEQYF.